The present TCR beta chain was sequenced within a study of blood T cell repertoires in COVID-19. Looking at the study overall: Collection of acute and convalescent COVID-19 samples took place in the United States, Italy and Spain. Sources were T cells, B-cell-depleted T cells, or PBMCs; the material itself was cDNA or gDNA.

Germline-derived CDR1 and CDR2 are LGHDT and YNNKEL (reference sequence). The J segment lost 4 bases and the V segment lost 1 base, leaving 3 bases of the junction unmatched. The CDR3 has 16 residues. Per the study methods: Amplified reference gene primers provided the basis for estimating nucleated cell counts. Produced via immunoSEQ multiplex PCR; TCRdb's table is partial and in-frame only. That table gives V, J and clone size, and the DNA gave D and trimming. The data show 250,000 to 300,000 clones, about 86% seen once. Sequenced material: peripheral blood. This receptor was obtained from a woman aged 70-85 years with COVID-19, enrolled during active disease. This chain uses TRBV3-1 (or the pseudogene TRBV3-2) with TRBJ2-3; 12 bases line up with TRBD2. Here the CDR3 reads CASSQVTSGGSDTQYF. CDR3 DNA: TGTGCCAGCAGCCAAGTTACTAGCGGGGGGTCAGATACGCAGTATTTT.